This entry is about one TCR beta chain. This entry is derived from a study of blood T cell repertoires in COVID-19. Across the whole study: The cDNA or gDNA used as material had been derived from T cells, B-cell-depleted T cells, or PBMCs.

Original data processing: Estimation of nucleated cell counts relied on the amplification of reference gene primers. Assay used: immunoSEQ multiplex PCR; TCRdb lists only in-frame clones, some missing. The DNA gave D and trimming, while V, J and clone size come from that table. This sample has 150,000 to 200,000 clones, with roughly 84% found just once. There are 13 residues in the CDR3. CDR1 is KGHSH and CDR2 is LQKENI in the germline V gene. V lost 6 bases and J 5 bases, leaving 14 bases between the germline ends. The chain employs TRBV18 and TRBJ2-7, with D tentatively TRBD1 (6 bases). This TCR was recovered from a man in his forties or fifties with active or convalescent COVID-19. Material: peripheral blood. CDR3 protein: CASSPSRDNEQYF. For the CDR3, the DNA is TGTGCCAGCTCCCCTTCCAGGGACAACGAGCAGTACTTC.